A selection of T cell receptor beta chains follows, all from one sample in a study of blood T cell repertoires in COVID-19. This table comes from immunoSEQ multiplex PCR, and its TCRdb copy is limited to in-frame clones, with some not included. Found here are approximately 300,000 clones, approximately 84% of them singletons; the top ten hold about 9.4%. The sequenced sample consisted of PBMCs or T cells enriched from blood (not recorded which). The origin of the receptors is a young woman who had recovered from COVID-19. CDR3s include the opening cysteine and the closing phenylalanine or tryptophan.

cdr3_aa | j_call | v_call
CASSLGRDQPQHF | TRBJ1-5 | TRBV5-8
CASDSGGRTEAFF | TRBJ1-1 | TRBV5-1
CASSWDPTSDEQYF | TRBJ2-7 | TRBV7-9
CASSPVRVGELFF | TRBJ2-2 | TRBV18
CASSVEAGAGNTIYF | TRBJ1-3 | TRBV9
CASSLALAGGSYNEQFF | TRBJ2-1 | TRBV7-6
CASSYSGADTDTQYF | TRBJ2-3 | TRBV6-5
CTSSVVESPGELFF | TRBJ2-2 | TRBV9
CASSEGAVTDTQYF | TRBJ2-3 | TRBV2
CASTQGENTEAFF | TRBJ1-1 | TRBV11-2
CASSPTAGHQPQHF | TRBJ1-5 | TRBV28
CASIPIGGIGELFF | TRBJ2-2 | TRBV6-5
CASTTEGQGFYEQYF | TRBJ2-7 | TRBV28
CASSAGYEQYF | TRBJ2-7 | TRBV27
CASSLQGDQPQHF | TRBJ1-5 | TRBV7-6
CASSPPGGTGVYEQYF | TRBJ2-7 | TRBV18
CASSGTSGTPNQPQHF | TRBJ1-5 | TRBV2
CASSQAVDTEAFF | TRBJ1-1 | TRBV4-1
CASSYLNRGETQYF | TRBJ2-5 | TRBV19
CASSLQGAETQYF | TRBJ2-5 | TRBV9
CASSPQGRASEAFF | TRBJ1-1 | TRBV4-1
CASSLGRTSGDTGELFF | TRBJ2-2 | TRBV13
CSATGDLNTEAFF | TRBJ1-1 | TRBV29-1
CASSPGQHTGELFF | TRBJ2-2 | TRBV2
CASSLTAQPQHF | TRBJ1-5 | TRBV7-9
CASSFTGTSKSRDTQYF | TRBJ2-3 | TRBV5-1
CASSLGQGKNTEAFF | TRBJ1-1 | TRBV7-9
CASSPGWGTEAFF | TRBJ1-1 | TRBV27
CASSRQGGETQYF | TRBJ2-5 | TRBV2
CASSRPSIRGSPYNEQFF | TRBJ2-1 | TRBV16
CASSLGQGGNTEAFF | TRBJ1-1 | TRBV11-2
CARYRDRACEQYF | TRBJ2-7 | TRBV10-1
CASSTRDRGFHEQYF | TRBJ2-7 | TRBV28
CASSHRNRPFQETQYF | TRBJ2-5 | TRBV3-1/TRBV3-2
CASSLSSGELFF | TRBJ2-2 | TRBV13
CAWMFGPQGGYTF | TRBJ1-2 | TRBV30
CASSSFLVSSYNSPLHF | TRBJ1-6 | TRBV27
CASSRGLAGIYNEQFF | TRBJ2-1 | TRBV4-1
CASSIGQGGLTEAFF | TRBJ1-1 | TRBV5-1
CASSHPADNTYEQYF | TRBJ2-7 | TRBV3-1/TRBV3-2
CASSLGTGGNTEAFF | TRBJ1-1 | TRBV5-4
CASSRDTGKTLPSYEQYF | TRBJ2-7 | TRBV18
CASRPSPGEYGYTF | TRBJ1-2 | TRBV21-1
CASSGAGEETQYF | TRBJ2-5 | TRBV5-1
CASSQRSEGESENTIYF | TRBJ1-3 | TRBV3-1/TRBV3-2
CATSTKRQRNQPQHF | TRBJ1-5 | TRBV15
CASSPGTGNLNIQYF | TRBJ2-4 | TRBV18
CASSRTVANFYNSPLHF | TRBJ1-6 | TRBV6-6
CASNRGRNTEAFF | TRBJ1-1 | TRBV2
CASNFPGTDTQYF | TRBJ2-3 | TRBV5-1
CASSKPGLAGVGELFF | TRBJ2-2 | TRBV18
CAWNVRAHSGNTIYF | TRBJ1-3 | TRBV30
CASSQEQGWGGYTF | TRBJ1-2 | TRBV4-1
CASSIEAGTTYEQYF | TRBJ2-7 | TRBV19
CASSESRREGSGNTIYF | TRBJ1-3 | TRBV10-2
CASRDRVYDTEAFF | TRBJ1-1 | TRBV2
CASTMSGINNEQFF | TRBJ2-1 | TRBV7-9
CASSPFQGSGANVLTF | TRBJ2-6 | TRBV18